Each of the 5 T cell receptor beta chains below was sequenced from the same sample in a study of shared clonotypes between healthy human individuals. Assay: immunoSEQ multiplex PCR; the TCRdb copy retains only in-frame clones and omits some. The sample yields about 2.2 million clones, approximately 92% seen once. In the naive CD8 group, cells lacked CD45RO and were positively selected for CCR7, so terminally differentiated effector memory CD45RA+ cells were left out. The sequenced sample consisted of naive CD8+ T cells from PBMCs. These receptors originate from a man aged 18 to 30 in good health. Some clones in this sample may be carry-over from other donors' samples.

This sequence joins TRBV19 and TRBJ2-1; 10 nucleotides agree with TRBD2. The V and J ends lost 4 bases and 3 bases, in that order; junction bases with no gene match: 12. The CDR3 sequence is 18 residues long. Germline lookup yields CDR1 LNHDA and CDR2 SQIVND (reference sequence). The CDR3 coding sequence is TGTGCCAGTAGTAACGACCGACCTAGCGGGAGAGACTACAATGAGCAGTTCTTC. It codes for CASSNDRPSGRDYNEQFF.

This chain links TRBV27 with TRBJ1-4, with 8 bases that match TRBD1. Germline values: CDR1 MNHEY, CDR2 SMNVEV (reference sequence). This CDR3 spans 16 amino acids. Trimming cost V 5 bases and J 3 bases; bases outside gene matches: 8. The CDR3, as DNA: TGTGCCAGCAGTCCCTGGACAGGGTCTGCTAATGAAAAACTGTTTTTT. Amino acid sequence: CASSPWTGSANEKLFF. Drawing the rest from reference TRBV27 and TRBJ1-4, the complete variable domain is EAQVTQNPRYLITVTGKKLTVTCSQNMNHEYMSWYRQDPGLGLRQIYYSMNVEVTDKGDVPEGYKVSRKEKRNFPLILESPSPNQTSLYFCASSPWTGSANEKLFFGSGTQLSVL.

The rearrangement uses TRBV27 and TRBJ2-3; D gene ambiguous. Trimming left V 1 base short and J 0 bases short, with 11 bases between. This CDR3 comprises 16 residues. Germline values: CDR1 MNHEY, CDR2 SMNVEV (reference sequence). The chain's CDR3 is CASSLLTPRSTDTQYF. The CDR3 nucleotides are TGTGCCAGCAGTTTATTGACACCCCGAAGCACAGATACGCAGTATTTT.

The chain recombines TRBV7-9 with TRBJ2-5, with D perhaps TRBD1 (6 bases). With the DNA end fitting TRBJ2-7 better, the J assignment may be wrong. Germline V gives CDR1 SEHNR, CDR2 FQNEAQ (reference sequence). The CDR3 extends over 15 amino acids. CDR3 in DNA: TGTGCCAGCAGCACCTCTTCAGGGGATCCCTACGAGCAGTACTTC. Translation gives CASSTSSGDPYEQYF.

Worth noting for this clone: Within the sample, other DNA sequences also encode this same CDR3. The V and J genes are TRBV9 and TRBJ2-7, with D perhaps TRBD1 (7 bases). The germline CDR1 and CDR2 sequences are SGDLS and YYNGEE. V lost 0 bases to trimming and J lost 3 bases, with 13 bases between them. This CDR3 is built from 15 residues. The chain's CDR3 is CASSVGAGGNYEQYF. The CDR3 bases are TGTGCCAGCAGCGTAGGGGCAGGGGGGAACTACGAGCAGTACTTC.